This T cell receptor (beta chain) was sequenced in a study of tissue T cells after allogeneic stem cell transplantation. Overall study findings and caveats: Motif-based clustering found tissue-specific repertoire signatures shared across patients, though few clones were shared. Tissue-detected TCR repertoire was only partly captured by blood and spleen T cells. Within patients, tissue anatomy strongly shaped TCR repertoire composition.

Indicated time point: mouse harvest day 7 after allogeneic transplant. The graft held 10^6 splenic CD5+ T cells and 10^7 T-cell-depleted bone marrow cells. This mouse GVHD model was MHC-mismatched B6 to BALB/c, profiled day 7 or 14. Clones were sequenced by immunoSEQ multiplex PCR, and TCRdb holds only the in-frame ones, with some missing. The data show roughly 7,700 clones, roughly 45% seen once. This clone was seen more than once but under ten times. The antigen is undetermined. The gene names here belong to mouse. The read finishes 1 residue shy of the CDR3 end, and the germline J gene is used to complete it. The length of the CDR3 is 14 residues. Germline loops: CDR1 MNHDT, CDR2 YYDKIL. After removal of 0 bases from V and 7 bases from J, the junction contained 5 bases not matched to a gene.

This TCR derives from a female BALB/c mouse given C57BL/6 T cells with graft-versus-host disease after an allogeneic hematopoietic cell transplant. The sequencing sample was made of skin. The chain combines TRBV17 with TRBJ2-7; 8 bases fit TRBD1. The sequenced CDR3 bases are TGTGCTAGCAGTAGAGACGGCAGGGGGCGAGAACAGTAC. This codes for CASSRDGRGREQY. The CDR3 reads in full as CASSRDGRGREQYF.